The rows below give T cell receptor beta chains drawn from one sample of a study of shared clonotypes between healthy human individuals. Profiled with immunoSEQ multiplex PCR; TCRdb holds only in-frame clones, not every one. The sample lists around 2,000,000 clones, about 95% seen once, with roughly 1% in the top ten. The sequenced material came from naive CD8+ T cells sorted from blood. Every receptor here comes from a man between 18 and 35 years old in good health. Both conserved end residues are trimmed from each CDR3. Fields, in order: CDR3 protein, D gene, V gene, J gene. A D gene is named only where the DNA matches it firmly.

CDR3aa: ASSYSGQTGELF; d_gene: TRBD1; v_gene: TRBV6-5; j_gene: TRBJ2-2
CDR3aa: ASSLVGQGPRGYT; d_gene: TRBD1; v_gene: TRBV7-9; j_gene: TRBJ1-2
CDR3aa: ATSRERLNTEAF; d_gene: .; v_gene: TRBV15; j_gene: TRBJ1-1
CDR3aa: ASSQGIGQGEQY; d_gene: .; v_gene: TRBV4-3; j_gene: TRBJ2-7
CDR3aa: ASGLAIQETQY; d_gene: TRBD2; v_gene: TRBV6-5; j_gene: TRBJ2-5
CDR3aa: AWSTGLEQY; d_gene: .; v_gene: TRBV30; j_gene: TRBJ2-7
CDR3aa: ASRGGGPVGNQPQH; d_gene: .; v_gene: TRBV25-1; j_gene: TRBJ1-5
CDR3aa: ASSTGTSGGPADTQY; d_gene: TRBD2; v_gene: TRBV13; j_gene: TRBJ2-3
CDR3aa: ASGLGQTRNTEAF; d_gene: TRBD1; v_gene: TRBV11-2; j_gene: TRBJ1-1
CDR3aa: ASSANEWDTQY; d_gene: .; v_gene: TRBV13; j_gene: TRBJ2-3
CDR3aa: ASREGYGYT; d_gene: .; v_gene: TRBV6-6; j_gene: TRBJ1-2
CDR3aa: ASSRTSYNEQF; d_gene: .; v_gene: TRBV11-2; j_gene: TRBJ2-1
CDR3aa: AINAGGNTEAF; d_gene: .; v_gene: TRBV10-3; j_gene: TRBJ1-1
CDR3aa: ASSDPALNSPLH; d_gene: .; v_gene: TRBV28; j_gene: TRBJ1-6
CDR3aa: ASSLVLAGNTEAF; d_gene: .; v_gene: TRBV13; j_gene: TRBJ1-1
CDR3aa: ASSLEETSGRGNEQF; d_gene: TRBD2; v_gene: TRBV5-1; j_gene: TRBJ2-1
CDR3aa: ASSFRREGLHTGELF; d_gene: TRBD2; v_gene: TRBV28; j_gene: TRBJ2-2
CDR3aa: ASSLENTYEQY; d_gene: .; v_gene: TRBV5-6; j_gene: TRBJ2-7
CDR3aa: ASTGPGQPAETQY; d_gene: TRBD1; v_gene: TRBV5-6; j_gene: TRBJ2-5
CDR3aa: ASSFDLDYEQY; d_gene: .; v_gene: TRBV7-9; j_gene: TRBJ2-7
CDR3aa: ASSLVTSGQNEQF; d_gene: TRBD2; v_gene: TRBV7-9; j_gene: TRBJ2-1
CDR3aa: ATETSGGSTGELF; d_gene: TRBD2; v_gene: TRBV28; j_gene: TRBJ2-2
CDR3aa: ASSHSQGDQETQY; d_gene: TRBD1; v_gene: TRBV6-5; j_gene: TRBJ2-5
CDR3aa: ASSEEVVRDYSNQPQH; d_gene: .; v_gene: TRBV4-1; j_gene: TRBJ1-5
CDR3aa: ASSQDRGLSNIQY; d_gene: .; v_gene: TRBV4-3; j_gene: TRBJ2-4
CDR3aa: AGGLEGSSYEQY; d_gene: .; v_gene: TRBV2; j_gene: TRBJ2-7
CDR3aa: ASSPGLATYEQY; d_gene: TRBD2; v_gene: TRBV18; j_gene: TRBJ2-7
CDR3aa: ASSLVGDSYEQY; d_gene: .; v_gene: TRBV7-2; j_gene: TRBJ2-7
CDR3aa: ASSPHGWADTQY; d_gene: .; v_gene: TRBV9; j_gene: TRBJ2-3
CDR3aa: ASSEGTGYYEQY; d_gene: .; v_gene: TRBV2; j_gene: TRBJ2-7
CDR3aa: ASSAQGGTEAF; d_gene: .; v_gene: TRBV7-6; j_gene: TRBJ1-1
CDR3aa: ASSLFRGRNHYEQY; d_gene: .; v_gene: TRBV27; j_gene: TRBJ2-7
CDR3aa: ASSQVGRMNTEAF; d_gene: .; v_gene: TRBV4-1; j_gene: TRBJ1-1
CDR3aa: ASSITGTGEQY; d_gene: TRBD1; v_gene: TRBV19; j_gene: TRBJ2-7
CDR3aa: ASSQSQGNYGYT; d_gene: .; v_gene: TRBV4-1; j_gene: TRBJ1-2
CDR3aa: ASSPLDSEINTIY; d_gene: .; v_gene: TRBV13; j_gene: TRBJ1-3
CDR3aa: ASSPTKAKNIQY; d_gene: .; v_gene: TRBV4-3; j_gene: TRBJ2-4
CDR3aa: ASPGRLMNTEAF; d_gene: .; v_gene: TRBV11-2; j_gene: TRBJ1-1
CDR3aa: ASAGDPNSPLH; d_gene: .; v_gene: TRBV7-3; j_gene: TRBJ1-6
CDR3aa: ASSDGKSSTDTQY; d_gene: .; v_gene: TRBV2; j_gene: TRBJ2-3
CDR3aa: SANQNTEAF; d_gene: .; v_gene: TRBV20-1; j_gene: TRBJ1-1
CDR3aa: ASSSLAGGEQY; d_gene: TRBD2; v_gene: TRBV6-5; j_gene: TRBJ2-7
CDR3aa: ASSTDRDHNSPLH; d_gene: TRBD1; v_gene: TRBV27; j_gene: TRBJ1-6
CDR3aa: ASSQGVGGEAF; d_gene: TRBD1; v_gene: TRBV9; j_gene: TRBJ1-1
CDR3aa: ASSVGTVNTGELF; d_gene: .; v_gene: TRBV5-6; j_gene: TRBJ2-2
CDR3aa: ASSLVLGEETQY; d_gene: .; v_gene: TRBV7-2; j_gene: TRBJ2-5
CDR3aa: ACSGIRVTEAF; d_gene: .; v_gene: TRBV30; j_gene: TRBJ1-1
CDR3aa: ASRLGQLYEQY; d_gene: TRBD1; v_gene: TRBV19; j_gene: TRBJ2-7
CDR3aa: ASSLSGTLQETQY; d_gene: .; v_gene: TRBV7-3; j_gene: TRBJ2-5
CDR3aa: ASSPPGSDEQF; d_gene: .; v_gene: TRBV18; j_gene: TRBJ2-1
CDR3aa: ASSIRGTYEQY; d_gene: .; v_gene: TRBV19; j_gene: TRBJ2-7